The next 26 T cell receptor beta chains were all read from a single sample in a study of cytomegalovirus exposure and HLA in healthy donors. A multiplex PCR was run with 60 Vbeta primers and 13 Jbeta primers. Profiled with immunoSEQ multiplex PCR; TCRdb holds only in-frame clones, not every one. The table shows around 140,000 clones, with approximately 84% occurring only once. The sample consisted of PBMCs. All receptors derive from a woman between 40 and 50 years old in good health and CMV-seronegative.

The DNA of the CDR3 is TGTGCCAGCAGCCGACAGGGCCGGGGGACCCAGTACTTC. This codes for CASSRQGRGTQYF. This chain joins TRBV7-2 and TRBJ2-5; 7 positions match TRBD1. This CDR3 spans 13 amino acids. Germline CDR1 is SGHTA and CDR2 is FQGNSA. V was clipped by 5 bases and J by 7 bases; unmatched bases: 7.

The CDR3 reads CSVDRNTEAFF. The CDR3 DNA follows: TGCAGCGTTGACAGGAACACTGAAGCTTTCTTT. The chain employs TRBV29-1 and TRBJ1-1; the D is unclear. This CDR3 contains 11 residues. V shed 3 bases and J shed 1 base, with 3 bases lying between them. Germline assignment: CDR1 SQVTM and CDR2 ANQGSEA.

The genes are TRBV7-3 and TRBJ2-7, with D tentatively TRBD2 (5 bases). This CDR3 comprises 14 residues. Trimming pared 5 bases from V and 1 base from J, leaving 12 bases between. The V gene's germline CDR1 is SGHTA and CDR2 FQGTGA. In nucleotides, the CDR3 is TGTGCCAGCAGCCCCTCACGGGATTCCTACGAGCAGTACTTC. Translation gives CASSPSRDSYEQYF.

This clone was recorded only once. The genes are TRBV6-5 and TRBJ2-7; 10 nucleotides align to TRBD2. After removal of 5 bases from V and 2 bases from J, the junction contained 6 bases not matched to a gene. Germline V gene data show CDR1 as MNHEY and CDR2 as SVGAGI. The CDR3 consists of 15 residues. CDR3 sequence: CASSPELAGPYEQYF. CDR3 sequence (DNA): TGTGCCAGCAGTCCTGAACTAGCGGGACCCTACGAGCAGTACTTC.

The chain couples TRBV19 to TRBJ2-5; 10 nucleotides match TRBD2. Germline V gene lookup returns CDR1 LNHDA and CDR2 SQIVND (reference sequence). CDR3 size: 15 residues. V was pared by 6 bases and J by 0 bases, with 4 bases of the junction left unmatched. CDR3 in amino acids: CASRSLAGDQETQYF. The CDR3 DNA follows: TGTGCCAGTAGATCGCTAGCGGGAGACCAAGAGACCCAGTACTTC.

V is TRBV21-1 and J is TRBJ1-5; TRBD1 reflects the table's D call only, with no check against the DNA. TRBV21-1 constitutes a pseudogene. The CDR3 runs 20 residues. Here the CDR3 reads CASSKALIRTGTPSNQPQHF. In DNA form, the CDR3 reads TGTGCCAGCAGCAAAGCGCTAATTAGGACAGGGACGCCTAGCAATCAGCCCCAGCATTTT.

CDR3: CASRGGLTTLTGELFF. Here the CDR3 DNA reads TGTGCCAGCAGGGGGGGACTCACAACACTCACCGGGGAGCTGTTTTTT. The chain recombines TRBV28 with TRBJ2-2; D perhaps matches TRBD2 (6 bases). Germline lookup yields CDR1 MDHEN and CDR2 SYDVKM. This CDR3 is 16 amino acids long. V lost 6 bases and J lost 4, with 18 bases in between.

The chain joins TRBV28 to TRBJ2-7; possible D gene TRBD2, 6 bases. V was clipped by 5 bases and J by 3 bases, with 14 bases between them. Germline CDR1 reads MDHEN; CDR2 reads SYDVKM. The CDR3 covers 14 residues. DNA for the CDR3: TGTGCCAGCAGTGGGCCAGGGAGGAACTACGAGCAGTACTTC. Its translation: CASSGPGRNYEQYF.

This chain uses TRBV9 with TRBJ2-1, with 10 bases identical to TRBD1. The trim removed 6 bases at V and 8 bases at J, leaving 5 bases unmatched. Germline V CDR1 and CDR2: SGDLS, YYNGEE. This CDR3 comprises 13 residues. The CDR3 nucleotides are TGTGCCAGCAACCGACAGGGGGCCCATGAGCAGTTCTTC. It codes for CASNRQGAHEQFF.

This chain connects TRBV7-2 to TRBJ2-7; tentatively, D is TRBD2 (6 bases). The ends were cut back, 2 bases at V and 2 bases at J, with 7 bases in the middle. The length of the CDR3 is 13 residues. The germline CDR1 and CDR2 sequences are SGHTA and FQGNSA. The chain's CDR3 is CASSLIAAYEQYF. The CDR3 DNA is TGTGCCAGCAGCTTAATAGCGGCCTACGAGCAGTACTTC.

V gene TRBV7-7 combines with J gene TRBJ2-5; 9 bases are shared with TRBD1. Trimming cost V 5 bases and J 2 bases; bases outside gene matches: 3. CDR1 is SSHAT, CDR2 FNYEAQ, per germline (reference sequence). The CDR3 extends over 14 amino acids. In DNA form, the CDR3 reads TGTGCCAGCAGCCCTGGGACAGGGCAAGAGACCCAGTACTTC. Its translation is CASSPGTGQETQYF. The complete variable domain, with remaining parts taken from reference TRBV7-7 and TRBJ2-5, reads GAGVSQSPRYKVTKRGQDVTLRCDPISSHATLYWYQQALGQGPEFLTYFNYEAQPDKSGLPSDRFSAERPEGSISTLTIQRTEQRDSAMYRCASSPGTGQETQYFGPGTRLLVL.

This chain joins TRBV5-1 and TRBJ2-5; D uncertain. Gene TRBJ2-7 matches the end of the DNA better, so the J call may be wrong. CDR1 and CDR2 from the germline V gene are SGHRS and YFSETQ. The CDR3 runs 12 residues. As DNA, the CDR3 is TGCGCCAGCAGCTTGGGGGCGTACGAGCAGTACTTC. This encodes CASSLGAYEQYF.

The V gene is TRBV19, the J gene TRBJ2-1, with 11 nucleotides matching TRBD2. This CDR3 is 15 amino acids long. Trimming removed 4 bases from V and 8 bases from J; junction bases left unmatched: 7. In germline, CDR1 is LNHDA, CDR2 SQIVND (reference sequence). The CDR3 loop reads CASSKLAGGRDEQFF. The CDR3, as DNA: TGTGCCAGTAGTAAATTAGCGGGAGGGCGAGATGAGCAGTTCTTC.

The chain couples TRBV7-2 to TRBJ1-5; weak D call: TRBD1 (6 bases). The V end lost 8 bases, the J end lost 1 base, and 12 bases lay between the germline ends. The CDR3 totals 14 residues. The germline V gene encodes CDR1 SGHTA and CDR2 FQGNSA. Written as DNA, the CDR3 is TGTGCCAGCGCCGGGGGGGGCAGCAATCAGCCCCAGCATTTT. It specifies CASAGGGSNQPQHF.

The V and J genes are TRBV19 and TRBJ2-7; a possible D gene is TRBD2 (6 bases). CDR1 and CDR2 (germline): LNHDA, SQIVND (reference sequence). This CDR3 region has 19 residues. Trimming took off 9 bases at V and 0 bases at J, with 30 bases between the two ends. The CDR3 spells CASPFRRRADVGSSYEQYF. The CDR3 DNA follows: TGTGCCAGCCCCTTCCGGCGGAGGGCCGACGTCGGTAGCTCCTACGAGCAGTACTTC.

In nucleotides, the CDR3 is TGTGCCGCCGGGACAGGGGGCGGTGGCTACACCTTC. Its protein product is CAAGTGGGGYTF. This chain uses TRBV15 with TRBJ1-2; the match to TRBD1 covers 12 bases. Germline V gene sequence: CDR1 LNHNV, CDR2 YYDKDF (reference sequence). The CDR3 has 12 amino acids. The trim removed 11 bases at V and 7 bases at J, leaving 5 bases unmatched.

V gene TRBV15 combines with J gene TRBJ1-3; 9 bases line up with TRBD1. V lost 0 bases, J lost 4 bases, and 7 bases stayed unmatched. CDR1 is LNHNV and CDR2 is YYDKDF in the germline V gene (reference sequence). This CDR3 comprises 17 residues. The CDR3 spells CATSRDPTGGFGNTIYF. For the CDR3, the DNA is TGTGCCACCAGCAGAGATCCCACAGGGGGCTTCGGAAACACCATATATTTT.

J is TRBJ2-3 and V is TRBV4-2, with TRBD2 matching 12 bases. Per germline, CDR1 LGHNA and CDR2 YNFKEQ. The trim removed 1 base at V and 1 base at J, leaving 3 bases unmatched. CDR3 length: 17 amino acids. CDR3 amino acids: CASSQAASGRGTDTQYF. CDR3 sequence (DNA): TGTGCCAGCAGCCAAGCCGCTAGCGGGAGGGGCACAGATACGCAGTATTTT.

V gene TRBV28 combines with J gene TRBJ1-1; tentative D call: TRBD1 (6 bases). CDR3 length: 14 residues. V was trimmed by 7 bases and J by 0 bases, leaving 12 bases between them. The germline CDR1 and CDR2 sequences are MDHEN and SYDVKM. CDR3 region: CASTSQGLNTEAFF. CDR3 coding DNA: TGTGCCAGCACCTCACAGGGCTTGAACACTGAAGCTTTCTTT. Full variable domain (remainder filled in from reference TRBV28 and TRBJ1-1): DVKVTQSSRYLVKRTGEKVFLECVQDMDHENMFWYRQDPGLGLRLIYFSYDVKMKEKGDIPEGYSVSREKKERFSLILESASTNQTSMYLCASTSQGLNTEAFFGQGTRLTVV.

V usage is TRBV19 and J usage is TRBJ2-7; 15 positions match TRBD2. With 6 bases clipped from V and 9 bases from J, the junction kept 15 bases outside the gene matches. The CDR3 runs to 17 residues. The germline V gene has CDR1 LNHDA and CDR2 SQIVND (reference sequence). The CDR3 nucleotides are TGTGCCAGTAGCCAAGGACTAGCGGGAGGGACCCTACGAGGGCAGTACTTC. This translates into CASSQGLAGGTLRGQYF.

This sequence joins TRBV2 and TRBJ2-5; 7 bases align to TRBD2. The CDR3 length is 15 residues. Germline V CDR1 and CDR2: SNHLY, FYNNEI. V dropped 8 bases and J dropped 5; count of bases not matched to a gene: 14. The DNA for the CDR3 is TGTGCCAGCGGGGGAGGGCAGGGCGGTAGGGAGACCCAGTACTTC. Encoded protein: CASGGGQGGRETQYF.

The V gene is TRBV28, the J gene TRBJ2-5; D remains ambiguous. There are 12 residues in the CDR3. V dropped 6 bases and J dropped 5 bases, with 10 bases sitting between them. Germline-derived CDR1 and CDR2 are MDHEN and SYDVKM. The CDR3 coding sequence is TGTGCCAGCAGGCCAAACCGGGAGACCCAGTACTTC. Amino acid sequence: CASRPNRETQYF. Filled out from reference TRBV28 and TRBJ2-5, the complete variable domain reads DVKVTQSSRYLVKRTGEKVFLECVQDMDHENMFWYRQDPGLGLRLIYFSYDVKMKEKGDIPEGYSVSREKKERFSLILESASTNQTSMYLCASRPNRETQYFGPGTRLLVL.

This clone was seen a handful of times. CDR3 region: CASTLESNQPQHF. CDR3 coding DNA: TGTGCCAGCACCCTTGAGAGCAATCAGCCCCAGCATTTT. The chain has TRBV6-1 and TRBJ1-5; no definite D call. The CDR3 is 13 amino acids. Germline CDR1 MNHNS, CDR2 SASEGT. V lost 7 bases and J lost 1, with 8 bases in between.

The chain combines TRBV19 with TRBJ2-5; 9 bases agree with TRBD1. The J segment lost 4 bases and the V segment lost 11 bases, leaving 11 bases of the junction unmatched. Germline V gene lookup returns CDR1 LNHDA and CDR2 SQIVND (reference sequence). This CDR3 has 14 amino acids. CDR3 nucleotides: TGTGCCTGGCGGGACAGGGAGCCCCTAGAGACCCAGTACTTC. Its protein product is CAWRDREPLETQYF.

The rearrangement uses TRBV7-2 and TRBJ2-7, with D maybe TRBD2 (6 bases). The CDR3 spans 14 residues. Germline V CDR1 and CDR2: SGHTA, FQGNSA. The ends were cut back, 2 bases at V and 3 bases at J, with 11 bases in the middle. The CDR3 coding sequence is TGTGCCAGCAGCTTACGCGCGGAGGGCTACGAGCAGTACTTC. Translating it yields CASSLRAEGYEQYF.

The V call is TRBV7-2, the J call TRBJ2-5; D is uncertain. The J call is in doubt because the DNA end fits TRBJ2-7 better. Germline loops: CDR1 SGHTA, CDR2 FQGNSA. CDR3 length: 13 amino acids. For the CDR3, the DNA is TGTGCCAGCAGCTTAATAACAGCCTACGAGCAGTACTTC. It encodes CASSLITAYEQYF.